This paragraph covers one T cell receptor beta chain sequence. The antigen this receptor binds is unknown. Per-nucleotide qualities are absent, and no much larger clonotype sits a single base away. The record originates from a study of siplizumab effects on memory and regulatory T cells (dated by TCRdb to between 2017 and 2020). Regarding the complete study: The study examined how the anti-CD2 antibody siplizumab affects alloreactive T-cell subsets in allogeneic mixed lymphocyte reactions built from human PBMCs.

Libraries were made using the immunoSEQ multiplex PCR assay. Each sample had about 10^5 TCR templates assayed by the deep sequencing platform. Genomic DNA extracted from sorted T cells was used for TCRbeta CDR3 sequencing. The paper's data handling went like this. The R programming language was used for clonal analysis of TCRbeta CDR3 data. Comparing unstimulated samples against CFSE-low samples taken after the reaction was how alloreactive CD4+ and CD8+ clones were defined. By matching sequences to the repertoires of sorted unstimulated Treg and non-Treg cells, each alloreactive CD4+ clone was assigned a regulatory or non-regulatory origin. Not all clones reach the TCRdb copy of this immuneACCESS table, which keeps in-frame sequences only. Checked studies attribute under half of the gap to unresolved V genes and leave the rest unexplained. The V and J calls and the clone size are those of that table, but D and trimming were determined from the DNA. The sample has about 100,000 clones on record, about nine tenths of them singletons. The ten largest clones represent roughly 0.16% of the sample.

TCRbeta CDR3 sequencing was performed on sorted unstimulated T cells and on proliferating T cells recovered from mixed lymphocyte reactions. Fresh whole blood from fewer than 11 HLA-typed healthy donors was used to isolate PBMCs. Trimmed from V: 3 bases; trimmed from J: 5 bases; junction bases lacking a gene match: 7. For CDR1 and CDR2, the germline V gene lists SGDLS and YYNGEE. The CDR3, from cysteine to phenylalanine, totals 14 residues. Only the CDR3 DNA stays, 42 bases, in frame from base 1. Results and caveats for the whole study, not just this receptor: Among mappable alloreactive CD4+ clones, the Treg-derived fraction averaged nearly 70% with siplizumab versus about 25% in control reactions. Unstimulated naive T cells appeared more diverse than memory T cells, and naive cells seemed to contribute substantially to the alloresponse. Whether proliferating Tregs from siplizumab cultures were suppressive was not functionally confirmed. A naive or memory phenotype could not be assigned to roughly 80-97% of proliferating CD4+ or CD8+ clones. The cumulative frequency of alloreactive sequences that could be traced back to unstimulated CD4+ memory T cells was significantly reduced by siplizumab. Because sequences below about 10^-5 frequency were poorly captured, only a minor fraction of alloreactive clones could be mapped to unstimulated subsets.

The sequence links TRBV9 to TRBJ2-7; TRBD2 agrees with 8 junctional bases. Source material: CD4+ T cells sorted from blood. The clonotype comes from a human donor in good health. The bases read TGTGCCAGCAGCGCGGGACTAGTAAGTGACGAGCAGTACTTC. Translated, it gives CASSAGLVSDEQYF.